This entry lists 21 T cell receptor beta chains sequenced from one sample in a study of blood T cell repertoires in COVID-19. Using immunoSEQ multiplex PCR, the repertoire was profiled, and TCRdb retains in-frame clones only, with some absent. The repertoire has 80,000 to 95,000 clones, 80% to 85% of them found once; the top ten carry 44%. The sequenced sample was peripheral blood. Source of these receptors: a man older than 75 with acute or convalescent COVID-19.

V and J are TRBV3-1 (or the pseudogene TRBV3-2) and TRBJ2-1, with 11 nucleotides matching TRBD2. From germline, CDR1 is LGHDT and CDR2 YNNKEL (reference sequence). The V gene end was trimmed by 4 bases and the J gene end by 0 bases; junction bases not matched to a gene: 2. The CDR3 has 16 amino acids. The CDR3, as DNA: TGTGCCAGCAGCCTGGGACTAGCGGTCTCCTACAATGAGCAGTTCTTC. Protein product: CASSLGLAVSYNEQFF.

The chain uses TRBV7-2 and TRBJ2-7, with 9 bases that match TRBD2. The CDR3 has 17 amino acids. The V segment lost 2 bases and the J segment 2 bases; nucleotides outside the gene matches: 10. CDR1 and CDR2 from the germline V gene are SGHTA and FQGNSA. Here the CDR3 DNA reads TGTGCCAGCAGCTTACTCCCTACTAGCGGGCCCGCCTACGAGCAGTACTTC. It translates to CASSLLPTSGPAYEQYF. Full variable domain (rest looked up from reference TRBV7-2 and TRBJ2-7): GAGVSQSPSNKVTEKGKDVELRCDPISGHTALYWYRQSLGQGLEFLIYFQGNSAPDKSGLPSDRFSAERTGGSVSTLTIQRTQQEDSAVYLCASSLLPTSGPAYEQYFGPGTRLTVT.

The chain couples TRBV7-8 to TRBJ1-5; D might be TRBD1 (5 bases). Germline CDR1 and CDR2: SGHVS and FQNEAQ. CDR3 length: 14 residues. The germline V and J ends were trimmed by 3 bases and 4 bases, with 10 bases remaining between them. CDR3 nucleotides: TGTGCCAGCAGCTTGACAGTGATTAATCAGCCCCAGCATTTT. As protein: CASSLTVINQPQHF.

V and J are TRBV28 and TRBJ2-1, with TRBD2 identical over 7 bases. Germline V gene data show CDR1 as MDHEN and CDR2 as SYDVKM. This CDR3 has 15 residues. Germline trimming cut 3 bases from V and 10 bases from J; bases unmatched to any gene: 12. The CDR3 coding sequence is TGTGCCAGCAGTTTCGCTAGCGGAATCACTAAGGAGCAGTTCTTC. Translation gives CASSFASGITKEQFF. Drawing the rest from reference TRBV28 and TRBJ2-1, the complete variable domain is DVKVTQSSRYLVKRTGEKVFLECVQDMDHENMFWYRQDPGLGLRLIYFSYDVKMKEKGDIPEGYSVSREKKERFSLILESASTNQTSMYLCASSFASGITKEQFFGPGTRLTVL.

This clone was counted between two and nine times. J is TRBJ2-1 and V is TRBV4-1, with 13 bases identical to TRBD2. V shed 4 bases, J shed 7 bases, and the junction held 7 bases outside the gene matches. Germline lookup yields CDR1 MGHRA and CDR2 YSYEKL. The CDR3 is 16 residues long. The CDR3 nucleotides read TGCGCCAGCAGCCGACGACTAGCGGGAGGAAAAAATGAGCAGTTCTTC. This codes for CASSRRLAGGKNEQFF.

The genes are TRBV28 and TRBJ1-5; maybe TRBD1 (6 bases). This CDR3 has 14 residues. CDR1 and CDR2 from the germline V gene are MDHEN and SYDVKM. Trimming took 6 bases from V and 3 from J, leaving 12 bases between them. Here the CDR3 reads CASRPAGDNQPQHF. The CDR3 DNA is TGTGCCAGCAGACCCGCAGGGGACAATCAGCCCCAGCATTTT.

V usage is TRBV29-1 and J usage is TRBJ1-3, with 10 bases lining up with TRBD1. Germline CDR1 reads SQVTM; CDR2 reads ANQGSEA. V shed 6 bases, J shed 3 bases, and the junction held 2 bases outside the gene matches. The CDR3 totals 13 residues. The chain's CDR3 is CSVTGGYGNTIYF. The CDR3 coding sequence is TGCAGCGTGACAGGGGGCTATGGAAACACCATATATTTT. The complete variable domain, with remaining parts taken from reference TRBV29-1 and TRBJ1-3, reads SAVISQKPSRDICQRGTSLTIQCQVDSQVTMMFWYRQQPGQSLTLIATANQGSEATYESGFVIDKFPISRPNLTFSTLTVSNMSPEDSSIYLCSVTGGYGNTIYFGEGSWLTVV.

The CDR3: CASSQAGDTQYF. CDR3 nucleotide sequence: TGTGCCAGCAGCCAAGCCGGGGATACGCAGTATTTT. The chain is built from TRBV3-1 (or the pseudogene TRBV3-2) and TRBJ2-3; D gene unclear. CDR1 and CDR2 (germline): LGHDT, YNNKEL (reference sequence). The CDR3 extends over 12 amino acids. V was trimmed by 1 base and J by 6 bases, leaving 5 bases between them.

On this clone: Since the CDR3 does not end with the conserved phenylalanine or tryptophan, this likely comes from a read error. V and J are TRBV10-2 and TRBJ1-2, with D possibly TRBD1 on 6 matching bases. Germline CDR1 reads WSHSY; CDR2 reads SAAADI. V was trimmed by 3 bases and J by 7 bases, leaving 12 bases between them. This CDR3 comprises 13 residues. CDR3 residues: CASSDSRGSGYTL. The CDR3 DNA follows: TGCGCCAGCAGTGATAGCAGGGGTAGTGGCTACACCCTC.

The chain has TRBV5-1 and TRBJ1-1; D perhaps matches TRBD1 (5 bases). V lost 6 bases to trimming and J lost 4 bases, with 22 bases between them. The germline V gene has CDR1 SGHRS and CDR2 YFSETQ. CDR3 length: 16 residues. CDR3 region: CASTPSLGGLVTEAFF. DNA for the CDR3: TGCGCCAGCACACCGTCCCTCGGGGGTCTAGTCACTGAAGCTTTCTTT.

The CDR3 region has the DNA TGTGCCAGCAGTTCGGGACAGAGATACGAGCAGTACTTC. This sequence encodes CASSSGQRYEQYF. The gene calls are TRBV28 and TRBJ2-7, with 7 bases lining up with TRBD1. Germline trimming cut 4 bases from V and 4 bases from J; bases unmatched to any gene: 4. CDR3 length: 13 residues. Germline CDR1 is MDHEN and CDR2 is SYDVKM.

The chain carries TRBV3-1 (or the pseudogene TRBV3-2) and TRBJ2-3, with a tentative D call TRBD1 (6 bases). This CDR3 region has 18 residues. Germline V gene data show CDR1 as LGHDT and CDR2 as YNNKEL (reference sequence). V was trimmed by 0 bases and J by 1 base, leaving 17 bases between them. The CDR3 reads CASSQETRGRGRTDTQYF. The CDR3, as DNA: TGTGCCAGCAGCCAAGAAACCAGGGGCAGAGGTCGCACAGATACGCAGTATTTT.

This sequence joins TRBV6-5 and TRBJ1-5; 9 positions match TRBD1. Germline-derived CDR1 and CDR2 are MNHEY and SVGAGI. CDR3 length: 14 amino acids. V lost 8 bases, J lost 5 bases, and 7 bases stayed unmatched. Here the CDR3 DNA reads TGTGCCAGCTCCCCAGACAGGGGGTATCAGCCCCAGCATTTT. Translated: CASSPDRGYQPQHF.

The chain is built from TRBV6-5 and TRBJ2-2, with TRBD1 matching over 9 bases. Germline trimming cut 6 bases from V and 3 bases from J; bases unmatched to any gene: 2. This CDR3 is built from 14 residues. The V gene's germline CDR1 is MNHEY and CDR2 SVGAGI. The CDR3: CASSDRGYTGELFF. The CDR3 bases are TGTGCCAGCAGCGACAGGGGGTACACCGGGGAGCTGTTTTTT.

The genes are TRBV30 and TRBJ1-5, with a possible D match to TRBD1 (6 bases). The CDR3 loop spans 13 amino acids. Deletions cut 0 bases from V and 6 bases from J, with 9 bases between. Germline CDR1 and CDR2: GTSNPN and SVGIG (reference sequence). DNA for the CDR3: TGTGCCTGGAGTGTGGCAGGGGCTCAGCCCCAGCATTTT. It specifies CAWSVAGAQPQHF.

V usage is TRBV2 and J usage is TRBJ2-7; TRBD2 matches at 9 bases. Germline V gene data show CDR1 as SNHLY and CDR2 as FYNNEI. V shed 6 bases, J shed 0 bases, and the junction held 12 bases outside the gene matches. The CDR3 sequence is 17 residues long. Here the CDR3 reads CASSRRASGTPSYEQYF. The CDR3 coding sequence is TGTGCCAGCAGCAGGCGGGCTAGCGGGACGCCCTCCTACGAGCAGTACTTC.

The chain carries TRBV29-1 and TRBJ2-1; the match to TRBD1 covers 9 bases. The CDR3 length is 14 residues. The germline gives CDR1 SQVTM, CDR2 ANQGSEA. Trimming cost V 4 bases and J 7 bases; bases outside gene matches: 8. CDR3 region: CSVGRQGVRNEQFF. The DNA of the CDR3 is TGCAGCGTTGGTCGACAGGGGGTCAGGAATGAGCAGTTCTTC.

The chain uses TRBV9 and TRBJ2-2; 9 bases line up with TRBD2. V gave up 0 bases and J gave up 7 bases; unmatched junction bases: 13. The CDR3 totals 18 residues. Germline lookup yields CDR1 SGDLS and CDR2 YYNGEE. Here the CDR3 DNA reads TGTGCCAGCAGCGTAGGACGTGGAGCGGGAGGCTTTTTCGGGGAGCTGTTTTTT. This codes for CASSVGRGAGGFFGELFF.

The chain couples TRBV7-3 to TRBJ2-7; 7 nucleotides line up with TRBD2. CDR3 length: 15 amino acids. Trimming cost V 0 bases and J 5 bases; bases outside gene matches: 7. Looked up from germline, CDR1 is SGHTA and CDR2 is FQGTGA. The CDR3 region is CASSLTSMAGDEQYF. The CDR3 nucleotides read TGTGCCAGCAGCTTAACGTCTATGGCGGGAGACGAGCAGTACTTC. The full variable domain, with the rest looked up from reference TRBV7-3 and TRBJ2-7, is GAGVSQTPSNKVTEKGKYVELRCDPISGHTALYWYRQSLGQGPEFLIYFQGTGAADDSGLPNDRFFAVRPEGSVSTLKIQRTERGDSAVYLCASSLTSMAGDEQYFGPGTRLTVT.

V usage is TRBV20-1 and J usage is TRBJ1-1; tentative D call: TRBD1 (6 bases). The germline gives CDR1 DFQATT, CDR2 SNEGSKA (reference sequence). The CDR3 loop spans 11 amino acids. Trimming shortened V by 3 bases and J by 7 bases, and 9 bases separated the two germline ends. The CDR3 sequence: CSARMTGEAFF. The CDR3 bases are TGCAGTGCTAGGATGACAGGTGAAGCTTTCTTT.

This clone has a single count. This chain connects TRBV28 to TRBJ2-7; TRBD2 matches at 13 bases. V shed 6 bases, J shed 3 bases, and the junction held 2 bases outside the gene matches. Germline-derived CDR1 and CDR2 are MDHEN and SYDVKM. The CDR3 sequence is 14 residues long. The CDR3 sequence: CASRGTSGNYEQYF. The DNA for the CDR3 is TGTGCCAGCAGAGGGACTAGCGGGAACTACGAGCAGTACTTC. The full variable domain, completed using reference TRBV28 and TRBJ2-7, is DVKVTQSSRYLVKRTGEKVFLECVQDMDHENMFWYRQDPGLGLRLIYFSYDVKMKEKGDIPEGYSVSREKKERFSLILESASTNQTSMYLCASRGTSGNYEQYFGPGTRLTVT.